The source of this T cell receptor (beta chain) is a study of T-cell reconstitution after alpha-beta-depleted transplantation in children. Unique molecular identifiers featured in how the TCRbeta library was prepared. From the PCR reads, TCRdb called clonotypes with MiXCR, one entry per CDR3 protein. The profile shows 350,000 to 450,000 distinct CDR3 sequences, over 20% of them singletons. Unmatched junction bases numbered 5, after V lost 4 bases and J lost 7 bases. The CDR3 loop spans 13 amino acids. Germline assignment: CDR1 SGHRS and CDR2 YFSETQ. The source of this sequence is a human donor who donated a stem cell graft to a child with acute myeloid leukemia. This sample comprised PBMCs from the stem cell graft donor, obtained from the stem cell graft. The rearrangement links TRBV5-1 to TRBJ2-7, with 10 positions matching TRBD1. CDR3 nucleotide sequence: TGCGCCAGCAGCGTCCCGGGACAGGGGGAGCAGTACTTC. Protein sequence: CASSVPGQGEQYF.